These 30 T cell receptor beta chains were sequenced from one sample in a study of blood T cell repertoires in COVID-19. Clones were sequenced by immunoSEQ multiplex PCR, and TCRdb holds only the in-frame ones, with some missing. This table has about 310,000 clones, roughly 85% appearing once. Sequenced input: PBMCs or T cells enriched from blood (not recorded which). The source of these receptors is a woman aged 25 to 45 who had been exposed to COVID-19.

The CDR3 region has the DNA TGTGCCAGCAGTGTTACGGACACTGAAGCTTTCTTT. Its translation: CASSVTDTEAFF. The chain employs TRBV7-9 and TRBJ1-1; D is undetermined. The length of the CDR3 is 12 residues. V was shortened by 6 bases and J by 3 bases, with 8 bases between the two germline ends. Germline lookup yields CDR1 SEHNR and CDR2 FQNEAQ (reference sequence).

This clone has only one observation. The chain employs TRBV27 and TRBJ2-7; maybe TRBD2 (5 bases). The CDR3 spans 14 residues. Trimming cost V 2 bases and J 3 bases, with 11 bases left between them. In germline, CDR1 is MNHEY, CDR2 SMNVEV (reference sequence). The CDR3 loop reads CASSLVLAGYEQYF. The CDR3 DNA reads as TGTGCCAGCAGTTTAGTGCTAGCCGGCTACGAGCAGTACTTC.

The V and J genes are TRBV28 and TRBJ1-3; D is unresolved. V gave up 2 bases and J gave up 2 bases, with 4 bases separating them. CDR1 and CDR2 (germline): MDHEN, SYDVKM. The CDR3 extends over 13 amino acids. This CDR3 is CASSLLAGNTIYF. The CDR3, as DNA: TGTGCCAGCAGTTTACTCGCTGGAAACACCATATATTTT.

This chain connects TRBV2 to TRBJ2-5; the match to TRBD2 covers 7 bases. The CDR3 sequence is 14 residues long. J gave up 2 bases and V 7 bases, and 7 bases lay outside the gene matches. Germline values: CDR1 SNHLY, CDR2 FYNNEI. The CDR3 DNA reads TGTGCCAGCACCCGTGGGGGGGGACAAGAGACCCAGTACTTC. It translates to CASTRGGGQETQYF.

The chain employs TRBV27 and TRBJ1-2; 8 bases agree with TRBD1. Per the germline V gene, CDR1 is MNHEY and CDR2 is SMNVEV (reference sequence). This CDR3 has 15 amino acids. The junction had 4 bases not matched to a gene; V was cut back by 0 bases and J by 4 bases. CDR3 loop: CASSLSRTGLYGYTF. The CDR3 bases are TGTGCCAGCAGTTTATCCCGGACAGGGCTCTATGGCTACACCTTC.

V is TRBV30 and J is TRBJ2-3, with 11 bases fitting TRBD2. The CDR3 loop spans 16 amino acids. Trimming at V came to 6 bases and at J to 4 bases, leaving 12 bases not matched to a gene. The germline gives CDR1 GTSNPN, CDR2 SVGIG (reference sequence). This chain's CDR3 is CACAEVTSGVSDTQYF. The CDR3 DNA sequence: TGTGCCTGTGCGGAAGTGACTAGCGGGGTTTCAGATACGCAGTATTTT.

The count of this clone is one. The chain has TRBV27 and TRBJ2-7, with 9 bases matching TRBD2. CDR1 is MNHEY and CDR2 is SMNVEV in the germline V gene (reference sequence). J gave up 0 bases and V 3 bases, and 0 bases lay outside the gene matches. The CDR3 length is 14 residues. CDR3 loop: CASSLTSGSYEQYF. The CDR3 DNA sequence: TGTGCCAGCAGTTTGACTAGCGGCTCCTACGAGCAGTACTTC.

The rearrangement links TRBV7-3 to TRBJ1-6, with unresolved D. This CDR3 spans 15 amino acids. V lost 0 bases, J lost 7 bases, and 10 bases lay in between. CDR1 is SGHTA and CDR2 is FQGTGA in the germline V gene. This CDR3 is CASSLTGVTNSPLHF. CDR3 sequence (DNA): TGTGCCAGCAGCTTAACCGGGGTTACCAATTCACCCCTCCACTTT.

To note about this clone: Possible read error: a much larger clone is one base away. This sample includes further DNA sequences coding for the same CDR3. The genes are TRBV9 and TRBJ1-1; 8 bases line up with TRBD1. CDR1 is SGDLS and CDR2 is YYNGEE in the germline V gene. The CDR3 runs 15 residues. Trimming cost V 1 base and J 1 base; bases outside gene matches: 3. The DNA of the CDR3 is TGTGCCAGCAGCGTAACCGGGACAGGGAACACTGAAGCTTTCTTT. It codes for CASSVTGTGNTEAFF.

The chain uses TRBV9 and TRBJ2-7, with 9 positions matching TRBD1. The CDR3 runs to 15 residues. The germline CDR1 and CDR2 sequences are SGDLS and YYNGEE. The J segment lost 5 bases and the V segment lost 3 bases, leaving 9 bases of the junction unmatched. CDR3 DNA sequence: TGTGCCAGCAGCGAGGGGACAGGGAATTTCAACGAGCAGTACTTC. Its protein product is CASSEGTGNFNEQYF.

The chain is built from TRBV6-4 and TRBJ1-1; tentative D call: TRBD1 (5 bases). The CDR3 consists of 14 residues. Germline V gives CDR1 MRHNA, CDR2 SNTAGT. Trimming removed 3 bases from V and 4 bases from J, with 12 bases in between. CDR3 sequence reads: CASSDNFGGTEAFF. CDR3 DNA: TGTGCCAGCAGTGATAACTTCGGGGGCACTGAAGCTTTCTTT.

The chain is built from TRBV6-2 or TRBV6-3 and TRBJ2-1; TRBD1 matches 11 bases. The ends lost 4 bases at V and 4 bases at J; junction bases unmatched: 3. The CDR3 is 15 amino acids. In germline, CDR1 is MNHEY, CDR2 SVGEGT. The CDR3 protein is CASSFRDRGYNEQFF. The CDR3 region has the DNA TGTGCCAGCAGTTTCCGGGACAGGGGGTACAATGAGCAGTTCTTC.

CDR3 sequence (DNA): TGTGCCAGCAGCTTTTTCGGAGGACCCCTCCACTTT. Encoded protein: CASSFFGGPLHF. The chain links TRBV7-9 to TRBJ1-6; D unresolved. The CDR3 covers 12 residues. V was cut by 3 bases and J by 12 bases, with 9 bases left in between. In germline, CDR1 is SEHNR, CDR2 FQNEAQ (reference sequence).

The CDR3 sequence: CASSLGTGHQPQHF. The CDR3 DNA sequence: TGTGCCAGCTCACTAGGGACAGGTCATCAGCCCCAGCATTTT. The rearrangement links TRBV18 to TRBJ1-5, with 8 bases identical to TRBD1. In germline, CDR1 is KGHSH, CDR2 LQKENI. The CDR3 is 14 amino acids. Trimming cost V 4 bases and J 5 bases; bases outside gene matches: 4.

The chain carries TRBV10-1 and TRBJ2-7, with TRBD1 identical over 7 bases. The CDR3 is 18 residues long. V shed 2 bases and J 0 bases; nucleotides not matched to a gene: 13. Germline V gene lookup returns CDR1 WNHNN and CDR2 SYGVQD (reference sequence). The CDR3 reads CASSESPSGQLSSYEQYF. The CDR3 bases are TGCGCCAGCAGTGAGAGCCCCTCGGGACAGCTCAGCTCCTACGAGCAGTACTTC.

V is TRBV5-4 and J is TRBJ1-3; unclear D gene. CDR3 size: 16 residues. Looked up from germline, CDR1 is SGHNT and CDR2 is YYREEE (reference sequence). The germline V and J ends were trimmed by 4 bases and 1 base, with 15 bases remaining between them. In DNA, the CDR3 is TGTGCCAGCAGCCAAACTAGCATCGGGTCTGGAAACACCATATATTTT. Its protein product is CASSQTSIGSGNTIYF.

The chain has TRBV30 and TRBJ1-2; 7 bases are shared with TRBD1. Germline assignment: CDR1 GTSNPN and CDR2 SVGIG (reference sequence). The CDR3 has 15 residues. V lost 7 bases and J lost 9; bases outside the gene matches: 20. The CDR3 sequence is CASAATGYQLARYTF. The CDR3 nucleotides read TGTGCCTCCGCCGCGACAGGGTATCAACTCGCTCGCTACACCTTC.

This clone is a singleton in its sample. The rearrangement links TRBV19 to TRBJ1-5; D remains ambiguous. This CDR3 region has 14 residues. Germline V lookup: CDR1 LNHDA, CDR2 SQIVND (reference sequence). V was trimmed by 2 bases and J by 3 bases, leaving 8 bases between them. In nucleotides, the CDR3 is TGTGCCAGTAGTATACAGGAAATCAATCAGCCCCAGCATTTT. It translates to CASSIQEINQPQHF.

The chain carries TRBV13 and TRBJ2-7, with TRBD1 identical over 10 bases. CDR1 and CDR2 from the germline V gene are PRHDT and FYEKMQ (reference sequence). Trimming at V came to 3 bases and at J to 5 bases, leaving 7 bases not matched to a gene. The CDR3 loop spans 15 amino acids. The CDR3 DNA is TGTGCCAGCAGCTTGCGGGACAGGGGTAGAGACGAGCAGTACTTC. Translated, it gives CASSLRDRGRDEQYF. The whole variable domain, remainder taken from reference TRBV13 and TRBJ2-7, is AAGVIQSPRHLIKEKRETATLKCYPIPRHDTVYWYQQGPGQDPQFLISFYEKMQSDKGSIPDRFSAQQFSDYHSELNMSSLELGDSALYFCASSLRDRGRDEQYFGPGTRLTVT.

The CDR3 coding sequence is TGTGCCATCAGTGATTCCGGGAGCGGCGACAATGAGCAGTTCTTC. Translation: CAISDSGSGDNEQFF. V gene TRBV10-3 combines with J gene TRBJ2-1; maybe TRBD2 (6 bases). CDR1 and CDR2 (germline): ENHRY, SYGVKD. CDR3 size: 15 residues. Trimming cost V 3 bases and J 5 bases, with 14 bases left between them.

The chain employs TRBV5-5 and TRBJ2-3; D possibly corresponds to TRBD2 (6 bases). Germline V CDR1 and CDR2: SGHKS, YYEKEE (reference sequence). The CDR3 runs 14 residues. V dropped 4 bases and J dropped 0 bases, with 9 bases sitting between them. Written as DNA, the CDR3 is TGTGCCAGCAGCGGGGACTTTAGCACAGATACGCAGTATTTT. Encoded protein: CASSGDFSTDTQYF.

The CDR3 is CSVGGQGGTEAFF. CDR3 DNA sequence: TGCAGCGTCGGTGGACAGGGGGGGACTGAAGCTTTCTTT. The chain links TRBV29-1 to TRBJ1-1, with 10 bases fitting TRBD1. V was pared by 6 bases and J by 5 bases, with 6 bases of the junction left unmatched. In germline, CDR1 is SQVTM, CDR2 ANQGSEA. The CDR3 sequence is 13 residues long. Supplemented by reference TRBV29-1 and TRBJ1-1, the full variable domain reads SAVISQKPSRDICQRGTSLTIQCQVDSQVTMMFWYRQQPGQSLTLIATANQGSEATYESGFVIDKFPISRPNLTFSTLTVSNMSPEDSSIYLCSVGGQGGTEAFFGQGTRLTVV.

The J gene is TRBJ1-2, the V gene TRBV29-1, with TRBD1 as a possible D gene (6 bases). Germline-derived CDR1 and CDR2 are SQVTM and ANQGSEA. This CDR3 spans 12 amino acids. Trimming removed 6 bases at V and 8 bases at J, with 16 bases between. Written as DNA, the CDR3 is TGCAGCGTAATGACAGGTTTTGGCGGCTACACCTTC. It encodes CSVMTGFGGYTF.

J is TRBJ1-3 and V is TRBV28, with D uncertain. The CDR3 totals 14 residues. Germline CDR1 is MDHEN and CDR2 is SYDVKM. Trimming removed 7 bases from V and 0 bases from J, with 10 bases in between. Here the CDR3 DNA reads TGTGCCAGCAATACACCTAGCTCTGGAAACACCATATATTTT. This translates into CASNTPSSGNTIYF.

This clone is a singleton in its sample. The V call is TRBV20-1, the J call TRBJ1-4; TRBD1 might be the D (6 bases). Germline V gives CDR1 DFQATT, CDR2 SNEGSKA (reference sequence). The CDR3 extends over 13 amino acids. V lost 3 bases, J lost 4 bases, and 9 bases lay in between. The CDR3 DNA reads TGCAGTGCTAGTTCCAGGGGTAATGAAAAACTGTTTTTT. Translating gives CSASSRGNEKLFF.

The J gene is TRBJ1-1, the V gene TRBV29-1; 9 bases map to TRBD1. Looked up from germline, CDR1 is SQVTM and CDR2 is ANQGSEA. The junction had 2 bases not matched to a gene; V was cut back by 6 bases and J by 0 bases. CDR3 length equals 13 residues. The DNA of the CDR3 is TGCAGCGTCGGACAGGGGTTGAACACTGAAGCTTTCTTT. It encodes CSVGQGLNTEAFF.

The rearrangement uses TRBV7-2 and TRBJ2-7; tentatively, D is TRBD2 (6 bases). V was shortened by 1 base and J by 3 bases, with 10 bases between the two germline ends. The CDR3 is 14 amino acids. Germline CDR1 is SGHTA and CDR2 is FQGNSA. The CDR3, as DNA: TGTGCCAGCAGCTTAGGCCCTAGCGTCTACGAGCAGTACTTC. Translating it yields CASSLGPSVYEQYF.

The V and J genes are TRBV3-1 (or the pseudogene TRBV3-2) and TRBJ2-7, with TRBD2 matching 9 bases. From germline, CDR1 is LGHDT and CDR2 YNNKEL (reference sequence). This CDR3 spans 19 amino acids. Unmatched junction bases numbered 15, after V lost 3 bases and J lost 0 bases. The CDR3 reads CASSHGMTTSGWNSYEQYF. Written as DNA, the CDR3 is TGTGCCAGCAGCCACGGGATGACTACTAGCGGGTGGAACTCCTACGAGCAGTACTTC.

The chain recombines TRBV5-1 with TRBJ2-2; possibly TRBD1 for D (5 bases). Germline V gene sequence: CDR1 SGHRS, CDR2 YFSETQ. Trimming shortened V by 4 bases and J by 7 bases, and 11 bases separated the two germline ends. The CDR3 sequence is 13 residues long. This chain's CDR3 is CASSPQGSGELFF. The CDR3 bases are TGCGCCAGCAGCCCGCAGGGCAGCGGGGAGCTGTTTTTT. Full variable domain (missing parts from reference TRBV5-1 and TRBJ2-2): KAGVTQTPRYLIKTRGQQVTLSCSPISGHRSVSWYQQTPGQGLQFLFEYFSETQRNKGNFPGRFSGRQFSNSRSEMNVSTLELGDSALYLCASSPQGSGELFFGEGSRLTVL.

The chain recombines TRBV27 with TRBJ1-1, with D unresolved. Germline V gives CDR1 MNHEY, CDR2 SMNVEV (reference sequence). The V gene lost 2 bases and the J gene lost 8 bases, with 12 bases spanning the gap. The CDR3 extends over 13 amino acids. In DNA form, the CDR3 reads TGTGCCAGCAGTTTAGGCCTCCTCACAGAAGCTTTCTTT. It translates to CASSLGLLTEAFF.